This is a list of T cell receptor beta chains from one sample in a study of T cells in Graves' hyperthyroidism and ophthalmopathy. Using its own MiXCR run on the multiplex PCR reads, TCRdb lists one record per CDR3 protein. The sample lists roughly 580,000 distinct CDR3 sequences; roughly 14% were seen once. The sequencing sample was made of blood. These receptor sequences come from a woman aged 30 to 39 with Graves' hyperthyroidism that later progressed to Graves' ophthalmopathy. The CDR3 runs from the conserved cysteine through the conserved F or W. A D gene is named only where the DNA matches it firmly. Clone size is stated in some rows and not others, as once, few, many or a class when expanded.

TRBV10-3	many	TRBJ1-4	.	CAISAQGNEKLFF	TGTGCCATCAGCGCACAGGGAAATGAAAAACTGTTTTTT
TRBV9	.	TRBJ2-5	TRBD1	CASSPWGTAEETQYF	TGTGCCAGCAGCCCTTGGGGGACAGCTGAAGAGACCCAGTACTTC
TRBV18	many	TRBJ2-1	TRBD1	CASSPPTGEVGNEQFF	TGTGCCAGCTCACCACCGACAGGGGAGGTGGGGAATGAGCAGTTCTTC
TRBV20-1	many	TRBJ2-1	TRBD2	CSARAVAGGSYNEQFF	TGCAGTGCTAGAGCGGTAGCGGGAGGTTCCTACAATGAGCAGTTCTTC
TRBV20-1	many	TRBJ2-7	.	CSAGTGSGEQYF	TGCAGTGCTGGAACAGGGTCGGGGGAGCAGTACTTC
TRBV5-1	many	TRBJ2-1	TRBD2	CASSPGLDEQFF	TGCGCCAGCAGCCCTGGACTAGATGAGCAGTTCTTC
TRBV28	medium-sized	TRBJ2-7	.	CASSLWGEQYF	TGTGCCAGCAGTTTATGGGGGGAGCAGTACTTC
TRBV7-9	few	TRBJ1-1	.	CASSLARGGRGTEAFF	TGTGCCAGCAGCTTAGCGCGGGGAGGGAGGGGCACTGAAGCTTTCTTT
TRBV28	many	TRBJ1-6	.	CASSQPGGSYNSPLHF	TGTGCCAGCAGCCAACCCGGCGGCTCCTATAATTCACCCCTCCACTTT
TRBV19	many	TRBJ2-1	TRBD2	CASSPQLAGVEQFF	TGTGCCAGTAGTCCCCAACTAGCGGGAGTTGAGCAGTTCTTC
TRBV2	many	TRBJ1-1	.	CANLMDRGTEAFF	TGTGCCAACCTAATGGACAGAGGTACTGAAGCTTTCTTT
TRBV12-3/TRBV12-4	many	TRBJ2-5	TRBD2	CASSLGTRKETQYF	TGTGCCAGCAGTCTCGGGACTAGAAAAGAGACCCAGTACTTC
TRBV7-2	many	TRBJ1-1	.	CASSLGALHTEAFF	TGTGCCAGCAGCTTGGGGGCTTTACACACTGAAGCTTTCTTT
TRBV5-4	.	TRBJ1-4	.	CASSLRFGEKLLF	TGTGCCAGCAGCTTAAGGTTTGGTGAAAAACTGCTTTTT
TRBV30	many	TRBJ2-5	.	CALSLGETQYF	TGTGCCCTGTCTCTAGGGGAGACCCAGTACTTC
TRBV30	many	TRBJ1-1	.	CAWRSTKGAEAFF	TGTGCCTGGAGATCGACCAAAGGGGCTGAAGCTTTCTTT
TRBV7-2	many	TRBJ2-3	.	CASSLVVSGDTQYF	TGTGCCAGCAGCTTAGTTGTCTCGGGAGATACGCAGTATTTT
TRBV19	.	TRBJ1-4	.	CATSLYRDEKLFF	TGTGCCACTTCACTCTACCGGGATGAAAAACTGTTTTTT
TRBV6-5	.	TRBJ2-3	.	CASSYSSPGTDTQYF	TGTGCCAGCAGTTACTCGAGCCCTGGCACAGATACGCAGTATTTT
TRBV29-1	many	TRBJ2-3	TRBD1	CSPTGTGGSDTQYF	TGCAGCCCCACCGGGACAGGGGGCTCTGATACGCAGTATTTT
TRBV29-1	many	TRBJ1-1	.	CSVEDSLSTEAFF	TGCAGCGTGGAGGACAGCCTGAGCACTGAAGCTTTCTTT
TRBV27	many	TRBJ2-7	.	CASSLVGPAEQYF	TGTGCCAGCAGTTTGGTAGGACCTGCCGAGCAGTACTTC
TRBV24-1	many	TRBJ1-2	.	CATSFGRNYGYTF	TGTGCCACCAGTTTTGGGCGGAACTATGGCTACACCTTC
TRBV27	.	TRBJ2-7	TRBD2	CASSLRTSGDEQYF	TGTGCCAGCAGTTTAAGGACTAGCGGAGACGAGCAGTACTTC
TRBV2	many	TRBJ2-1	.	CASKGRSYYNEQFF	TGTGCCAGCAAGGGAAGGAGCTATTACAATGAGCAGTTCTTC
TRBV18	many	TRBJ1-4	.	CASSPNREGGEKLFF	TGTGCCAGCTCACCCAACCGGGAAGGAGGCGAAAAACTGTTTTTT
TRBV5-1	few	TRBJ2-5	TRBD1	CASSERTGGMETQYF	TGCGCCAGCAGCGAGCGGACAGGGGGTATGGAGACCCAGTACTTC
TRBV3-1	many	TRBJ2-5	TRBD2	CASSQSGGGETQYF	TGTGCCAGCAGCCAATCCGGGGGGGGAGAGACCCAGTACTTC
TRBV12-3/TRBV12-4	many	TRBJ2-7	.	CASSLAQAVIPSQGEQYF	TGTGCCAGCAGTTTGGCCCAAGCGGTCATACCTTCCCAGGGCGAGCAGTACTTC
TRBV12-3/TRBV12-4	many	TRBJ2-1	.	CASSPSHNEQFF	TGTGCCAGCAGCCCCTCCCACAATGAGCAGTTCTTC
TRBV20-1	many	TRBJ2-1	.	CSARDTHRVSYNEQFF	TGCAGTGCTAGAGATACACACAGGGTTTCCTACAATGAGCAGTTCTTC
TRBV5-1	many	TRBJ2-1	.	CASSWAIARLGYEQFF	TGCGCCAGCAGCTGGGCGATAGCGCGACTAGGCTATGAGCAGTTCTTC
TRBV27	few	TRBJ2-3	.	CASSLLPGLPNTDTQYF	TGTGCCAGCAGTTTGTTACCCGGGCTTCCCAACACAGATACGCAGTATTTT
TRBV28	many	TRBJ2-7	.	CASSPLGGDDEQYF	TGTGCCAGCAGCCCCCTTGGGGGAGACGACGAGCAGTACTTC
TRBV2	many	TRBJ2-7	.	CASSESIYEQYF	TGTGCCAGCAGTGAATCCATCTACGAGCAGTACTTC
TRBV6-2/TRBV6-3	few	TRBJ2-1	.	CASSYGDPMGQFF	TGTGCCAGCAGTTACGGAGACCCTATGGGGCAGTTCTTC
TRBV2	many	TRBJ2-1	.	CASLLGGSSYNEQFF	TGTGCCAGTCTGCTGGGGGGTAGCTCCTACAATGAGCAGTTCTTC
TRBV30	many	TRBJ1-3	.	CAWSWGSGNTIYF	TGTGCCTGGAGTTGGGGCTCTGGAAACACCATATATTTT
TRBV3-2	.	TRBJ1-2	.	CASAYGLYGYTF	TGTGCCAGCGCGTATGGGTTATATGGCTACACCTTC
TRBV6-2/TRBV6-3	.	TRBJ1-5	TRBD1	CASSAGTGKNQPQHF	TGTGCCAGCAGCGCCGGGACAGGGAAGAATCAGCCCCAGCATTTT
TRBV30	.	TRBJ2-3	TRBD1	CAWSQGADADTQYF	TGTGCCTGGAGCCAGGGGGCGGATGCAGATACGCAGTATTTT
TRBV7-2	.	TRBJ2-1	TRBD2	CASSPGTSSNEQFF	TGTGCCAGCAGCCCAGGGACTAGCAGCAATGAGCAGTTCTTC
TRBV19	.	TRBJ2-5	.	CAISLAGQETQYF	TGTGCCATTAGCTTGGCAGGGCAAGAGACCCAGTACTTC
TRBV5-1	.	TRBJ1-4	TRBD1	CASSGSDRGHEKLFF	TGCGCCAGCAGCGGATCGGACAGGGGGCATGAAAAACTGTTTTTT
TRBV27	many	TRBJ2-1	TRBD2	CASSGTSGSSYNEQFF	TGTGCCAGCAGCGGGACTAGCGGAAGCTCCTACAATGAGCAGTTCTTC
TRBV6-2/TRBV6-3	few	TRBJ2-7	.	CASSRGFLYEQYF	TGTGCCAGCAGTCGGGGGTTTTTATACGAGCAGTACTTC
TRBV7-2	.	TRBJ2-5	.	CASSSDYQETQHF	TGTGCCAGCAGCTCCGACTACCAAGAGACCCAGCACTTC
TRBV29-1	few	TRBJ1-2	.	CSVEVGSYGYTF	TGCAGCGTTGAAGTCGGGAGCTATGGCTACACCTTC
TRBV7-9	.	TRBJ2-5	TRBD2	CASSLHLAGGETQYF	TGTGCCAGCAGCCTCCATCTCGCGGGAGGAGAGACCCAGTACTTC
TRBV10-3	many	TRBJ2-3	.	CAIRRRIRTDTQYF	TGTGCCATCAGACGACGGATACGCACAGATACGCAGTATTTT
TRBV12-3/TRBV12-4	.	TRBJ1-5	.	CASHAGDNSNQPQHF	TGTGCCAGCCACGCAGGAGACAATAGCAATCAGCCCCAGCATTTT
TRBV5-1	.	TRBJ2-2	.	CASSLVAPGSGTGELFF	TGCGCCAGCAGCTTGGTTGCCCCAGGGAGCGGCACCGGGGAGCTGTTTTTT
TRBV20-1	many	TRBJ2-1	.	CSANPKGVHNEQFF	TGCAGTGCTAACCCGAAGGGGGTACACAATGAGCAGTTCTTC
TRBV6-2/TRBV6-3	many	TRBJ2-3	.	CASESSTGSTDTQYF	TGTGCCAGCGAAAGTTCTACAGGGAGCACAGATACGCAGTATTTT
TRBV28	many	TRBJ1-5	TRBD1	CAISKYRDRGESNQPQHF	TGTGCCATCTCAAAATACCGGGACAGGGGAGAGAGCAATCAGCCCCAGCATTTT
TRBV5-1	many	TRBJ1-2	.	CASSLVGGEIYGYTF	TGCGCCAGCAGCTTGGTGGGGGGAGAGATCTATGGCTACACCTTC
TRBV28	.	TRBJ2-1	.	CASVDLLYNEQFF	TGTGCCAGTGTGGATTTACTCTACAATGAGCAGTTCTTC
TRBV6-4	many	TRBJ1-6	TRBD1	CASSETGNSPLHF	TGTGCCAGCAGTGAGACAGGGAACTCACCCCTCCACTTT
TRBV19	many	TRBJ1-1	.	CASSPRVQGMNTEAFF	TGTGCCAGTAGTCCCCGAGTGCAGGGGATGAACACTGAAGCTTTCTTT